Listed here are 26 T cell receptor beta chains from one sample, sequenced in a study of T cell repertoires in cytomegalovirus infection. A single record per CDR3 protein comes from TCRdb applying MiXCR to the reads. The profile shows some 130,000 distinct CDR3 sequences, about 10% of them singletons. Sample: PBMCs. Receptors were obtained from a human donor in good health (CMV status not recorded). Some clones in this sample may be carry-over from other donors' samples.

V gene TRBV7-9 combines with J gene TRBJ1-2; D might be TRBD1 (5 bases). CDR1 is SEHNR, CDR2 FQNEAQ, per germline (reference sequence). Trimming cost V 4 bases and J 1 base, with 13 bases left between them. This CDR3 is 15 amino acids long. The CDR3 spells CASSSTDRINYGYTF. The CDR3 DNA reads TGTGCCAGCAGCTCGACCGACAGAATTAACTATGGCTACACCTTC.

The CDR3 nucleotides read TGTGCCAGCAGTGGGCGTGGGGGTAGGAACTATGGCTACACCTTC. It specifies CASSGRGGRNYGYTF. The gene calls are TRBV28 and TRBJ1-2, with D perhaps matching TRBD1 (5 bases). CDR3 length equals 15 residues. CDR1 and CDR2 (germline): MDHEN, SYDVKM. V was trimmed by 5 bases and J by 2 bases, leaving 15 bases between them.

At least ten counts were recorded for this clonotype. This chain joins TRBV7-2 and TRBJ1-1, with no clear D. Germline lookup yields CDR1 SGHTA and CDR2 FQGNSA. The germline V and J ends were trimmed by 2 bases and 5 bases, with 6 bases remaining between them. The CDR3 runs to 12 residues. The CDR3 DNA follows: TGTGCCAGCAGCTTATCACGGACTGAAGCTTTCTTT. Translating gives CASSLSRTEAFF.

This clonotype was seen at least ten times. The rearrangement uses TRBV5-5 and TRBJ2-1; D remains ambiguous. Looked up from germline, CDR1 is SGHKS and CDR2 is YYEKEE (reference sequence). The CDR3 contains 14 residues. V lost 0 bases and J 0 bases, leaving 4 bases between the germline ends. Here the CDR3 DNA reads TGTGCCAGCAGCTTGGGGGACTCCTACAATGAGCAGTTCTTC. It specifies CASSLGDSYNEQFF.

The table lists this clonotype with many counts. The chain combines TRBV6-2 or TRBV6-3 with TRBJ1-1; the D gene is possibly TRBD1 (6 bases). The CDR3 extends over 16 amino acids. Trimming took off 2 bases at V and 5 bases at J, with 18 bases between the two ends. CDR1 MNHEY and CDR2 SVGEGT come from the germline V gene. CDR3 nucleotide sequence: TGTGCCAGCAGTTACGGTCGGAGGGGGGTAGATACTGAAGCTTTCTTT. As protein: CASSYGRRGVDTEAFF.

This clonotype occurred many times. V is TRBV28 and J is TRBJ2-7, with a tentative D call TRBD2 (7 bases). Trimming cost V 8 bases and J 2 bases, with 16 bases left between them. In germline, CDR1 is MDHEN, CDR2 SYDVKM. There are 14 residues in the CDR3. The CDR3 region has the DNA TGTGCCAGCTGGGAGGGGGGCCCAACCTACGAGCAGTACTTC. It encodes CASWEGGPTYEQYF.

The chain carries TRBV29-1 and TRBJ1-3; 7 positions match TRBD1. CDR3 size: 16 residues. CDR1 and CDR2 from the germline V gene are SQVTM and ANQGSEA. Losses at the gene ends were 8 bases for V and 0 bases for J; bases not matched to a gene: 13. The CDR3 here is CSLNCAGTVSGNTIYF. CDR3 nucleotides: TGCAGCTTAAACTGCGCCGGGACAGTCTCTGGAAACACCATATATTTT.

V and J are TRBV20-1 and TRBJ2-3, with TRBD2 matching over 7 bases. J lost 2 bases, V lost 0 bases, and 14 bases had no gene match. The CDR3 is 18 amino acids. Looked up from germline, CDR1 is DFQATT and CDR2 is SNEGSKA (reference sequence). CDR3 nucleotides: TGCAGTGCTAGAGACCAGAGCGGGGCCTTCCTAGACACAGATACGCAGTATTTT. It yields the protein CSARDQSGAFLDTDTQYF.

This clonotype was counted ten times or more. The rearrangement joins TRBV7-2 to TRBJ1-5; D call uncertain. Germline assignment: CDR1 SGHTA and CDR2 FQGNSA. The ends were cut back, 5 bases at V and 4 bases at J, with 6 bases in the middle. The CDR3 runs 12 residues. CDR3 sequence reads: CASSLNNQPQHF. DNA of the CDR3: TGTGCCAGCAGCCTTAATAATCAGCCCCAGCATTTT.

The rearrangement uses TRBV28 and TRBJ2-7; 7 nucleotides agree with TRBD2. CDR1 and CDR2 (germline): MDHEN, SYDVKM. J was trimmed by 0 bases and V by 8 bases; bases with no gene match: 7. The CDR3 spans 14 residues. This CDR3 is CASATGGLSYEQYF. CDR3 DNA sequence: TGTGCCAGCGCGACGGGGGGACTCTCCTACGAGCAGTACTTC.

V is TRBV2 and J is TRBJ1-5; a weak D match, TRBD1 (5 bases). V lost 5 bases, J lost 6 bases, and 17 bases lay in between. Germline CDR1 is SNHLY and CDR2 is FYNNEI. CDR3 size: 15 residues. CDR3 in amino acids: CASSTQGGVFQPQHF. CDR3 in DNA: TGTGCCAGCAGTACCCAAGGAGGGGTCTTTCAGCCCCAGCATTTT.

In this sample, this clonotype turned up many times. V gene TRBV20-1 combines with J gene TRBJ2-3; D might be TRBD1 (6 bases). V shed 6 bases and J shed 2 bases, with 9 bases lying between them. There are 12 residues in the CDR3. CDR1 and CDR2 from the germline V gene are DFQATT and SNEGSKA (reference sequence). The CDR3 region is CSARTDTDTQYF. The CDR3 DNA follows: TGCAGTGCCAGGACAGACACAGATACGCAGTATTTT.

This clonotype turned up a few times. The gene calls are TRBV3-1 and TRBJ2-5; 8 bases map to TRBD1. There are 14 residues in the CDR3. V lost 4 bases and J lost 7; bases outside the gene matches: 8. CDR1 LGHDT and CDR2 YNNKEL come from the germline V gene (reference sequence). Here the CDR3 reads CASSPGTGQWTQYF. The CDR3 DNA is TGTGCCAGCAGCCCCGGGACAGGCCAGTGGACCCAGTACTTC.

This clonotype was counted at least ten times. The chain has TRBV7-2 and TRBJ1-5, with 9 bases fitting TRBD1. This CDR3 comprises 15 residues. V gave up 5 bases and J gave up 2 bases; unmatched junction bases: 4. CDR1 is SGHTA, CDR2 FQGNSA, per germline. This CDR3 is CASSPGQGGNQPQHF. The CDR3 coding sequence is TGTGCCAGCAGCCCGGGACAGGGAGGCAATCAGCCCCAGCATTTT. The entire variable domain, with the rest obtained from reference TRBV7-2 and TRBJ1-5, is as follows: GAGVSQSPSNKVTEKGKDVELRCDPISGHTALYWYRQSLGQGLEFLIYFQGNSAPDKSGLPSDRFSAERTGGSVSTLTIQRTQQEDSAVYLCASSPGQGGNQPQHFGDGTRLSIL.

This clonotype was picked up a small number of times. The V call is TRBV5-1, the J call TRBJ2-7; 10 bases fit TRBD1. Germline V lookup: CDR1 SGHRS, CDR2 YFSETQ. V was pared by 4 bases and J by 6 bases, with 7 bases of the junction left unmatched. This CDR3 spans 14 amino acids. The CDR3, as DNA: TGCGCCAGCAGCACCGGGACAGGGGACGGCGAGCAGTACTTC. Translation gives CASSTGTGDGEQYF.

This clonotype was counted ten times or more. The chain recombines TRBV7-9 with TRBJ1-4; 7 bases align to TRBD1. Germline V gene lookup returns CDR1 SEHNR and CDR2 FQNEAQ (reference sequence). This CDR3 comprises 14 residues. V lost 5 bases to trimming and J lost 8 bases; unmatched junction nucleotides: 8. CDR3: CASSPPGQAEKLFF. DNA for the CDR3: TGTGCCAGCAGCCCCCCCGGACAGGCCGAAAAACTGTTTTTT.

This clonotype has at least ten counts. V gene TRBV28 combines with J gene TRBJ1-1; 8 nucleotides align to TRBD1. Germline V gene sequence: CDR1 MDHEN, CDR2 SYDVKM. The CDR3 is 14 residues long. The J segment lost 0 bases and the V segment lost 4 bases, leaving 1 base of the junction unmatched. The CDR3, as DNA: TGTGCCAGCAGTTGGACAGGGCTGAACACTGAAGCTTTCTTT. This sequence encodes CASSWTGLNTEAFF.

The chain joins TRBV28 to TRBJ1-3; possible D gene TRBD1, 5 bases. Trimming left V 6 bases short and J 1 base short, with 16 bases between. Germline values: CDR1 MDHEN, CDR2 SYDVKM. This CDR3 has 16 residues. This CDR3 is CASSLPWGGSGNTIYF. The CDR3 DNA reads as TGTGCCAGCAGCCTCCCGTGGGGGGGTTCTGGAAACACCATATATTTT.

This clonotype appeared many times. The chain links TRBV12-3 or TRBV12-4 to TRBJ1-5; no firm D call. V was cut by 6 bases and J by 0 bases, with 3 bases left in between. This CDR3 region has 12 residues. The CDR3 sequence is CASRYSNQPQHF. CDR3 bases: TGTGCCAGCAGGTATAGCAATCAGCCCCAGCATTTT.

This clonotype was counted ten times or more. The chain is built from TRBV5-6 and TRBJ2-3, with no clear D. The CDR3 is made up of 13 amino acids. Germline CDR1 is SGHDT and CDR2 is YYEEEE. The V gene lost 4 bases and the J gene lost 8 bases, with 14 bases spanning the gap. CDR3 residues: CASSLLPPSTQYF. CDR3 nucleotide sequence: TGTGCCAGCAGCCTCCTCCCCCCAAGTACGCAGTATTTT. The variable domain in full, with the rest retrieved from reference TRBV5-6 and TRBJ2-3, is DAGVTQSPTHLIKTRGQQVTLRCSPKSGHDTVSWYQQALGQGPQFIFQYYEEEERQRGNFPDRFSGHQFPNYSSELNVNALLLGDSALYLCASSLLPPSTQYFGPGTRLTVL.

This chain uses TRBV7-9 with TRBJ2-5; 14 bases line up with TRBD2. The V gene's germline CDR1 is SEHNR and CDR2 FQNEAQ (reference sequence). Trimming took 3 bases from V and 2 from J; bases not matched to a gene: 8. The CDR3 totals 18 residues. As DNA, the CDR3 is TGTGCCAGCAGCTTCTGGCGGGGACTAGCGGGGGTACAAGAGACCCAGTACTTC. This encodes CASSFWRGLAGVQETQYF.

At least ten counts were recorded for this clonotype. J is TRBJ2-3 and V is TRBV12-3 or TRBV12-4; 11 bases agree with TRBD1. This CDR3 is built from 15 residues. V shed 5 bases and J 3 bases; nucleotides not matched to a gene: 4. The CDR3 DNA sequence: TGTGCCAGCAGTGCGGGACAGGGGGTGACAGATACGCAGTATTTT. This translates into CASSAGQGVTDTQYF.

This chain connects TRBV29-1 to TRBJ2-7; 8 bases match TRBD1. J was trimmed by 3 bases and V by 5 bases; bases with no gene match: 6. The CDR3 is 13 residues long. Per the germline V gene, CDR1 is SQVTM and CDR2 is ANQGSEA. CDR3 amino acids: CSVWTGISYEQYF. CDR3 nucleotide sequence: TGCAGCGTTTGGACAGGGATCAGCTACGAGCAGTACTTC.

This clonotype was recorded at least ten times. The CDR3 DNA is TGTGCCAGCAGTCGAAGGGCCGCTAGCGGGGGAAATACGCAGTATTTT. Protein sequence: CASSRRAASGGNTQYF. The rearrangement links TRBV12-3 or TRBV12-4 to TRBJ2-3; 10 positions agree with TRBD2. The CDR3 loop spans 16 amino acids. Losses at the gene ends were 5 bases for V and 7 bases for J; bases not matched to a gene: 12.

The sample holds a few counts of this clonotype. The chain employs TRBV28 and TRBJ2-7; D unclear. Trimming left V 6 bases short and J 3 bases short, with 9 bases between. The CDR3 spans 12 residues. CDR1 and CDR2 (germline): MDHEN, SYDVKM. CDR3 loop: CASSPDIYEQYF. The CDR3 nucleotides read TGTGCCAGCAGCCCCGACATCTACGAGCAGTACTTC.

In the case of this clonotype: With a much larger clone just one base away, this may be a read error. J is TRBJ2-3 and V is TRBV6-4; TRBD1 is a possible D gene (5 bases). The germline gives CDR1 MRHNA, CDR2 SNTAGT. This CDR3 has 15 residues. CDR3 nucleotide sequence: TGTGCCAACAGTGACTCATTGGGGCCCGGGGATACGCAGTATTTT. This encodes CANSDSLGPGDTQYF.